This section outlines one T cell receptor (beta chain) sequence together with its context. Its target is not known. The donors were part of the validation cohort of 120 or so subjects. That cohort was separate from the first cohort, which comprised about 670 subjects. Clones were read by immunoSEQ multiplex PCR, and TCRdb kept only the in-frame ones, dropping some. The data show 100,000 to 150,000 clones, 89% seen once. The data originate from a study of cytomegalovirus exposure and HLA in healthy donors. Points from the study as a whole: There were 150 to 200 TCR beta chains listed as cytomegalovirus-associated.

This CDR3 has 11 amino acids. Germline CDR1 and CDR2: DFQATT and SNEGSKA (reference sequence). Sample: PBMCs. This sequence joins TRBV20-1 and TRBJ2-5; the D is unclear. The sequence derives from a young man in good health and CMV-seronegative. The CDR3 protein is CSPLLLETQYF. In DNA form, the CDR3 reads TGCAGCCCCCTTTTATTAGAGACCCAGTACTTC.